One and the same sample provided the 15 T cell receptor beta chains below, sequenced in a study of OX40 agonist ivuxolimab in advanced cancers. TCRdb keeps only in-frame clones here, not all; method: immunoSEQ multiplex PCR. The sample contains roughly 70,000 clones, approximately 91% of which appear only once. The sample consisted of CD4+ or CD8+ T cells sorted from blood, taken in a trial of the OX40 agonist ivuxolimab. These receptors were taken from an adult with an advanced solid tumor such as melanoma, head and neck, liver or kidney cancer.

The sample holds one count of this clone. This chain joins TRBV10-3 and TRBJ2-7; D may be TRBD2 (5 bases). The CDR3 has 12 amino acids. Germline CDR1 is ENHRY and CDR2 is SYGVKD. The V end lost 8 bases, the J end lost 3 bases, and 11 bases lay between the germline ends. The CDR3 is CAIGSVSYEQYF. The CDR3 DNA reads as TGTGCCATCGGTAGCGTCAGCTACGAGCAGTACTTC.

The J gene is TRBJ2-5, the V gene TRBV5-6; D remains ambiguous. This CDR3 contains 14 residues. With 0 bases removed from V and 0 bases from J, the gap between germline ends came to 6 bases. CDR1 is SGHDT, CDR2 YYEEEE, per germline. CDR3 sequence (DNA): TGTGCCAGCAGCTTGGGTAGCTACCAAGAGACCCAGTACTTC. Protein product: CASSLGSYQETQYF.

V usage is TRBV7-3 and J usage is TRBJ2-3; either TRBD1 or TRBD2 may supply D (5 bases each). This CDR3 region has 16 residues. Trimming removed 2 bases from V and 1 base from J, with 13 bases in between. The germline V gene encodes CDR1 SGHTA and CDR2 FQGTGA. CDR3 amino acids: CASSLGTRSGTDTQYF. CDR3 nucleotide sequence: TGTGCCAGCAGCTTAGGGACCCGTAGCGGCACAGATACGCAGTATTTT.

V gene TRBV7-9 combines with J gene TRBJ2-5; 11 nucleotides agree with TRBD2. CDR1 and CDR2 (germline): SEHNR, FQNEAQ (reference sequence). The CDR3 covers 16 residues. J was trimmed by 4 bases and V by 6 bases; bases with no gene match: 10. The CDR3 loop reads CASSFLAGGPGETQYF. The CDR3 DNA follows: TGTGCCAGCAGTTTCTTAGCGGGAGGGCCAGGAGAGACCCAGTACTTC.

This sequence joins TRBV5-1 and TRBJ2-4; 8 bases map to TRBD1. With 0 bases clipped from V and 1 base from J, the junction kept 12 bases outside the gene matches. Germline CDR1 and CDR2: SGHRS and YFSETQ. The length of the CDR3 is 19 residues. DNA of the CDR3: TGCGCCAGCAGCTTGGTAACAGGGGGATTTGGTAAGGCCAAAAACATTCAGTACTTC. Its translation: CASSLVTGGFGKAKNIQYF.

The chain couples TRBV7-2 to TRBJ2-2; 11 bases are a match to TRBD2. Germline loops: CDR1 SGHTA, CDR2 FQGNSA. The CDR3 runs 17 residues. Trimming at V came to 1 base and at J to 5 bases, leaving 6 bases not matched to a gene. The CDR3 region is CASSLVFRTSGTGELFF. The CDR3 nucleotides read TGTGCCAGCAGCTTAGTGTTTCGGACTAGCGGGACCGGGGAGCTGTTTTTT.

This clone was seen more than once but under ten times. The gene calls are TRBV6-5 and TRBJ2-7; 9 bases map to TRBD2. The CDR3 contains 16 residues. Germline CDR1 is MNHEY and CDR2 is SVGAGI. The J segment lost 1 base and the V segment lost 0 bases, leaving 4 bases of the junction unmatched. In nucleotides, the CDR3 is TGTGCCAGCAGTTACTCGGTAGCGGGAGATTCCTACGAGCAGTACTTC. Translation: CASSYSVAGDSYEQYF.

V is TRBV7-9 and J is TRBJ2-7; 7 positions agree with TRBD2. Germline V gives CDR1 SEHNR, CDR2 FQNEAQ (reference sequence). CDR3 length: 16 amino acids. After removal of 1 base from V and 4 bases from J, the junction contained 10 bases not matched to a gene. CDR3 sequence reads: CASSLVGGSWSYEQYF. The CDR3 DNA is TGTGCCAGCAGCTTAGTGGGGGGGTCTTGGTCTTACGAGCAGTACTTC.

The rearrangement links TRBV27 to TRBJ1-3, with D possibly matching TRBD1 (5 bases). CDR1 is MNHEY and CDR2 is SMNVEV in the germline V gene (reference sequence). This CDR3 is built from 13 residues. Deletions cut 3 bases from V and 3 bases from J, with 6 bases between. Written as DNA, the CDR3 is TGTGCCAGCAGTTTCCAGGGTGGAAACACCATATATTTT. Translated: CASSFQGGNTIYF.

The V gene is TRBV6-1, the J gene TRBJ2-7; D remains ambiguous. V gave up 3 bases and J gave up 3 bases, with 18 bases separating them. The length of the CDR3 is 16 residues. CDR1 is MNHNS, CDR2 SASEGT, per germline. CDR3 sequence (DNA): TGTGCCAGCAGTGACCCCCGGGCTTCCTCATACTACGAGCAGTACTTC. It is translated as CASSDPRASSYYEQYF.

J is TRBJ1-5 and V is TRBV28, with D maybe TRBD1 (5 bases). With 6 bases removed from V and 4 bases from J, the gap between germline ends came to 13 bases. There are 14 residues in the CDR3. Looked up from germline, CDR1 is MDHEN and CDR2 is SYDVKM. The CDR3 DNA reads as TGTGCCAGCAGCCTGGGGGGGGTTAATCAGCCCCAGCATTTT. This translates into CASSLGGVNQPQHF.

This chain joins TRBV5-3 and TRBJ2-7; no firm D call. TRBV5-3 is reported as an ORF; its role is uncertain. This CDR3 comprises 13 residues. Trimming left V 5 bases short and J 7 bases short, with 16 bases between. The CDR3 sequence: CARRGRPGGEQYF. DNA for the CDR3: TGTGCCAGAAGGGGTAGGCCGGGTGGGGAGCAGTACTTC.

The gene calls are TRBV7-6 and TRBJ2-7, with 12 bases fitting TRBD1. The length of the CDR3 is 16 residues. The J segment lost 3 bases and the V segment lost 0 bases, leaving 3 bases of the junction unmatched. The germline V gene has CDR1 SGHVS and CDR2 FNYEAQ. The DNA for the CDR3 is TGTGCCAGCAGCTTAGCTGGGACAGGGGGCTACTACGAGCAGTACTTC. Its translation: CASSLAGTGGYYEQYF.

In regard to this clone: At one boundary the junction diverges from the germline segment, which might be a read error. The genes are TRBV7-7 and TRBJ2-3; perhaps TRBD2 as D (5 bases). The CDR3 runs 13 residues. CDR1 is SSHAT, CDR2 FNYEAQ, per germline (reference sequence). This chain's CDR3 is CASSLLGTDTQYF. The CDR3 DNA sequence: TGTGCTAGCAGCTTACTAGGCACAGATACGCAGTATTTT. Looking up the rest from reference TRBV7-7 and TRBJ2-3 gives the full variable domain: GAGVSQSPRYKVTKRGQDVTLRCDPISSHATLYWYQQALGQGPEFLTYFNYEAQPDKSGLPSDRFSAERPEGSISTLTIQRTEQRDSAMYRCASSLLGTDTQYFGPGTRLTVL.

The chain couples TRBV19 to TRBJ2-2; TRBD2 agrees at 11 bases. V trimming: 3 bases; J trimming: 4 bases; junction bases outside the gene matches: 1. Germline CDR1 reads LNHDA; CDR2 reads SQIVND (reference sequence). The CDR3 runs to 15 residues. CDR3 coding DNA: TGTGCCAGTAGTATCACTAGCGGGAGCACCGGGGAGCTGTTTTTT. It yields the protein CASSITSGSTGELFF.